A selection of T cell receptor beta chains follows, all from one sample in a study of blood T cell repertoires in COVID-19. The data were produced by immunoSEQ multiplex PCR, yet TCRdb's version contains in-frame clones alone and is incomplete. This sample has some 290,000 clones, with roughly 80% found just once. The sequenced sample consisted of peripheral blood. These receptors all stem from a man aged 55 to 70 who had recovered from COVID-19. The CDR3 runs from the conserved cysteine through the conserved F or W. A D gene is named only where the DNA matches it firmly. Only some rows state a clone size, as once, few, many or a class for expanded clones.

>TRBJ2-1|once|TRBV5-1|TRBD1
CASRLDRGGNEQFF
TGCGCCAGCAGACTGGACAGGGGAGGCAATGAGCAGTTCTTC
>TRBJ2-7|NA|TRBV27|NA
CASSFKRGYEQYF
TGTGCCAGCAGTTTCAAAAGAGGCTACGAGCAGTACTTC
>TRBJ2-2|NA|TRBV27|TRBD2
CASSLLGLAGGNTGELFF
TGTGCCAGCAGTTTATTGGGACTAGCGGGAGGCAACACCGGGGAGCTGTTTTTT
>TRBJ1-2|NA|TRBV5-1|NA
CASSLAGDRRYGYTF
TGCGCCAGCAGCTTGGCCGGAGACAGGCGCTATGGCTACACCTTC
>TRBJ1-5|NA|TRBV7-8|NA
CASSPLGGTNQPQHF
TGTGCCAGCAGCCCCCTGGGGGGTACGAATCAGCCCCAGCATTTT
>TRBJ1-2|once|TRBV30|NA
CAWSLERGGYTF
TGTGCCTGGAGCCTAGAACGCGGGGGCTACACCTTC
>TRBJ2-1|many|TRBV4-1|TRBD1
CASQGQGIHNEQFF
TGCGCCAGCCAGGGACAGGGAATACACAATGAGCAGTTCTTC
>TRBJ1-1|NA|TRBV7-9|NA
CASSLLQSGTAKAFF
TGTGCCAGCAGCCTGCTACAATCCGGGACTGCGAAAGCTTTCTTT
>TRBJ1-4|NA|TRBV4-1|NA
CASSQAIQEKLFF
TGCGCCAGCAGCCAAGCAATACAGGAAAAACTGTTTTTT
>TRBJ1-1|NA|TRBV11-2|NA
CASSPPPDTEAFF
TGTGCCAGCAGCCCCCCCCCAGACACTGAAGCTTTCTTT
>TRBJ1-3|NA|TRBV9|TRBD1
CASSEQGYGNTIYF
TGTGCCAGCAGCGAACAGGGGTATGGAAACACCATATATTTT
>TRBJ2-7|NA|TRBV27|TRBD1
CASSDFRQGYEQYF
TGTGCCAGCAGTGACTTTCGACAGGGGTACGAGCAGTACTTC
>TRBJ2-5|NA|TRBV5-1|NA
CASSLQGLKGTQYF
TGCGCCAGCAGCTTACAGGGCCTCAAAGGCACCCAGTACTTC
>TRBJ1-6|NA|TRBV9|NA
CASSSLPYNSPLHF
TGTGCCAGCAGCAGCTTGCCCTATAATTCACCCCTCCACTTT
>TRBJ1-6|once|TRBV28|NA
CASTRFGNSPLHF
TGTGCCAGTACGCGGTTTGGTAATTCACCCCTCCACTTT
>TRBJ1-5|NA|TRBV5-6|TRBD1
CASSRDRGQPQHF
TGTGCCAGCAGTCGAGACAGGGGCCAGCCCCAGCATTTT
>TRBJ2-1|NA|TRBV18|TRBD2
CASSPVGSGGASYNEQFF
TGTGCCAGCTCACCGGTGGGGAGCGGGGGGGCGTCCTACAATGAGCAGTTCTTC
>TRBJ2-5|NA|TRBV5-1|TRBD1
CASSRLGGQGQETQYF
TGCGCCAGCAGCCGATTAGGCGGACAGGGGCAAGAGACCCAGTACTTC
>TRBJ2-5|NA|TRBV3-1/TRBV3-2|TRBD2
CASSQDLATSGARQETQYF
TGTGCCAGCAGCCAAGATCTTGCGACTAGCGGGGCCCGACAAGAGACCCAGTACTTC
>TRBJ2-3|NA|TRBV4-2|TRBD2
CASSQDGAGGSTDTQYF
TGTGCCAGCAGCCAAGATGGGGCGGGGGGTAGCACAGATACGCAGTATTTT
>TRBJ2-3|few|TRBV9|TRBD2
CASSPPGLAGRDTQYF
TGTGCCAGTTCCCCACCGGGTCTAGCGGGGAGGGATACGCAGTATTTT
>TRBJ2-7|few|TRBV11-2|NA
CASSLVRQPYEQYF
TGTGCCAGCAGCTTAGTCCGACAGCCCTACGAGCAGTACTTC